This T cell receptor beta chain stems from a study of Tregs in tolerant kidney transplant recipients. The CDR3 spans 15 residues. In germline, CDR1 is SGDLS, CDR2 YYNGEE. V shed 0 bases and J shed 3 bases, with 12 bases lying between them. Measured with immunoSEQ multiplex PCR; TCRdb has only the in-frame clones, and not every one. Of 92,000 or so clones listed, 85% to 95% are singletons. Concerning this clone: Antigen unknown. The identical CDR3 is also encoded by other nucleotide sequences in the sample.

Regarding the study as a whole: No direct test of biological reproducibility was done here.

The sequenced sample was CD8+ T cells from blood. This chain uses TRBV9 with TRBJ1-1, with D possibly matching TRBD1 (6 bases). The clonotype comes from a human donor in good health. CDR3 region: CASSVGGGPDTEAFF. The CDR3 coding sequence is TGTGCCAGCAGCGTAGGAGGGGGGCCCGACACTGAAGCTTTCTTT.